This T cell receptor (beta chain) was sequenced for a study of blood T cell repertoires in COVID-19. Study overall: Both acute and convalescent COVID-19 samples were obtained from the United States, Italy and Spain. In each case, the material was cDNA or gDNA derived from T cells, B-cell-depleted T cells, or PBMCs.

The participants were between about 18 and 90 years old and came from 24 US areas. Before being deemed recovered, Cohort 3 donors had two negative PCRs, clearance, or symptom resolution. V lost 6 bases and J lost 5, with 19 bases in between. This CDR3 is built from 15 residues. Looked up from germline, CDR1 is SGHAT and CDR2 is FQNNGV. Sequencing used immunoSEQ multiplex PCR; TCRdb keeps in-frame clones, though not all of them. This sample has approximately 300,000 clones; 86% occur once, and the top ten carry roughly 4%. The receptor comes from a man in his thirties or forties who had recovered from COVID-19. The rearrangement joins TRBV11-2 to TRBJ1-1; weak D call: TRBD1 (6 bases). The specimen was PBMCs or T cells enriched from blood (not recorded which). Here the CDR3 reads CASRQEVGARTEAFF. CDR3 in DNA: TGTGCCAGCAGGCAAGAAGTGGGGGCAAGGACTGAAGCTTTCTTT.